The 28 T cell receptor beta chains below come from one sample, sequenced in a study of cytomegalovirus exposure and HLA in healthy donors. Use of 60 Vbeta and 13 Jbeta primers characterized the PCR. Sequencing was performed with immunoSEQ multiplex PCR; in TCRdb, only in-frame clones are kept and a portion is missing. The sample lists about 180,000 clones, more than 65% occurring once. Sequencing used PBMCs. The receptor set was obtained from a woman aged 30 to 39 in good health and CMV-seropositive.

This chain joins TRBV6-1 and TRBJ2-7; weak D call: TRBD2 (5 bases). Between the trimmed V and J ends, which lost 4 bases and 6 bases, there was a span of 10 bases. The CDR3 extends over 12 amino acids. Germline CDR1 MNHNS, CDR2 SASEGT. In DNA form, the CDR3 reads TGTGCCAGCAGTGGAGGGCCGGGCGAGCAGTACTTC. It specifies CASSGGPGEQYF.

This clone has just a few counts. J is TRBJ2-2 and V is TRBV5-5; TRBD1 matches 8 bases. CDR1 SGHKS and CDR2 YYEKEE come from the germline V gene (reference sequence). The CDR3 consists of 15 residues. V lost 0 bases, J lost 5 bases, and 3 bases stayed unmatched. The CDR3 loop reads CASSLVTGETGELFF. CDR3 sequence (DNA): TGTGCCAGCAGCTTGGTGACAGGGGAGACCGGGGAGCTGTTTTTT.

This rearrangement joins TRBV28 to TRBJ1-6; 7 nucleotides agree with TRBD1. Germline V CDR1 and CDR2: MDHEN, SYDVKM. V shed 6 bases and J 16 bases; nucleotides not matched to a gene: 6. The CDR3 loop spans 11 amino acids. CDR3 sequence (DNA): TGTGCCAGCAGGGGGGACAGCTATCTCCACTTT. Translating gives CASRGDSYLHF.

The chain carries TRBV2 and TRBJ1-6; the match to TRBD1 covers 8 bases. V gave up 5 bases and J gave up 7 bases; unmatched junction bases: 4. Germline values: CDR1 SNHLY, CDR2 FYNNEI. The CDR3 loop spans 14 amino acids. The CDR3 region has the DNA TGTGCCAGCAGTCTAGACAGGGGAAATTCACCCCTCCACTTT. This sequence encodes CASSLDRGNSPLHF. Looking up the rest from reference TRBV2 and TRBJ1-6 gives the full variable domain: EPEVTQTPSHQVTQMGQEVILRCVPISNHLYFYWYRQILGQKVEFLVSFYNNEISEKSEIFDDQFSVERPDGSNFTLKIRSTKLEDSAMYFCASSLDRGNSPLHFGNGTRLTVT.

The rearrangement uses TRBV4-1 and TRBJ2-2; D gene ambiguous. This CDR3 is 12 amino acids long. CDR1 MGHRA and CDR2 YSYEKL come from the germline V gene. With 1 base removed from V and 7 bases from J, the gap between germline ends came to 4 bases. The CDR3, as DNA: TGCGCCAGCAGCCAAGCGGGCGGGGAGCTGTTTTTT. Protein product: CASSQAGGELFF.

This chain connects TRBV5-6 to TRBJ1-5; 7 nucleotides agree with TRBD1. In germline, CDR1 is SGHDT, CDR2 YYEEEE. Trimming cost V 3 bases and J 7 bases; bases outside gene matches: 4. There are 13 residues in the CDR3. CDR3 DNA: TGTGCCAGCAGCTCGACAGGGTGGCAGCCCCAGCATTTT. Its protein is CASSSTGWQPQHF.

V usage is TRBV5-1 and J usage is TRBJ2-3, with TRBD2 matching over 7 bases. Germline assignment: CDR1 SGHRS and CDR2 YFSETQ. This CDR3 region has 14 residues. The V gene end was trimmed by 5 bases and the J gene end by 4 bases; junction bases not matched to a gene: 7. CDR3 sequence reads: CASSSAGRADTQYF. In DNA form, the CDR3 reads TGCGCCAGCAGTAGCGCAGGGAGGGCAGATACGCAGTATTTT.

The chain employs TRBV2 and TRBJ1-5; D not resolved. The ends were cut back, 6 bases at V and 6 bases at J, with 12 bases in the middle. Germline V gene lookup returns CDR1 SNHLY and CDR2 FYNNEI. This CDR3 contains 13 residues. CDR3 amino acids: CASSGVSGQPQHF. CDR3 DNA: TGTGCCAGCAGCGGGGTCTCAGGTCAGCCCCAGCATTTT.

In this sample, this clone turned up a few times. This CDR3 is CASSLDGTENSPLHF. For the CDR3, the DNA is TGTGCCAGCAGCTTAGATGGGACAGAAAATTCACCCCTCCACTTT. This chain links TRBV11-3 with TRBJ1-6; 7 bases map to TRBD1. The CDR3 length is 15 residues. V lost 0 bases to trimming and J lost 7 bases; unmatched junction nucleotides: 3. The germline gives CDR1 SGHNT, CDR2 YENEEA.

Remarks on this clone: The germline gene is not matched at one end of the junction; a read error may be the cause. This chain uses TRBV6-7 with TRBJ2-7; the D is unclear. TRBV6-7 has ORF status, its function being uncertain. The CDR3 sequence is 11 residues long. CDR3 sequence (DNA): TGTGCCAGCAGTTACACGGGTAACGATCACTTC. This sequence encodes CASSYTGNDHF.

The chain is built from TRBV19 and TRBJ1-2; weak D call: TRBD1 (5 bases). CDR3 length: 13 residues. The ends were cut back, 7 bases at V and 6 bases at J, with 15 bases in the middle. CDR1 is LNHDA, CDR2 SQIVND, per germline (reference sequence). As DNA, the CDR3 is TGTGCCAGTAAGGCGAGCAGGGTAAATGGCTACACCTTC. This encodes CASKASRVNGYTF.

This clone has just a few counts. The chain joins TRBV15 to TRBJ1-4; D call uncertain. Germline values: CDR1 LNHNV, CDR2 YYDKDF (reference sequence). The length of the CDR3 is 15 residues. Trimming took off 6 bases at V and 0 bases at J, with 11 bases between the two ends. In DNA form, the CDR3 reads TGTGCCACCAGTGAGCACCGGGCAACTAATGAAAAACTGTTTTTT. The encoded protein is CATSEHRATNEKLFF.

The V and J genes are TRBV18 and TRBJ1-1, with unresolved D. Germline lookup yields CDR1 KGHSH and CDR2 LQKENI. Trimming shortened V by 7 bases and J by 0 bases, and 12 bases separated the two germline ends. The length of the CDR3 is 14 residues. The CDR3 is CASLPTGMNTEAFF. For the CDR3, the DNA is TGTGCCAGCTTACCGACCGGGATGAACACTGAAGCTTTCTTT.

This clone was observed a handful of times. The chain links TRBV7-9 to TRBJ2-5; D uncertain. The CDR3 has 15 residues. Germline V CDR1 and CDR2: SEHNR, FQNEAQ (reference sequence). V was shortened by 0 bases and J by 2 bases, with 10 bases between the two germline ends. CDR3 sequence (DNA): TGTGCCAGCAGCTTAGCCCCCAGTTCTCAAGAGACCCAGTACTTC. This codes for CASSLAPSSQETQYF. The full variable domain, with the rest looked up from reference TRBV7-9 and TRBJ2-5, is DTGVSQNPRHKITKRGQNVTFRCDPISEHNRLYWYRQTLGQGPEFLTYFQNEAQLEKSRLLSDRFSAERPKGSFSTLEIQRTEQGDSAMYLCASSLAPSSQETQYFGPGTRLLVL.

In DNA form, the CDR3 reads TGTGCCAGCAGTCGCCCGAGACAGGAAGAAGCTTTCTTT. Encoded protein: CASSRPRQEEAFF. This chain connects TRBV6-6 to TRBJ1-1, with D possibly matching TRBD1 (6 bases). The CDR3 consists of 13 residues. The ends were cut back, 5 bases at V and 8 bases at J, with 15 bases in the middle. Per the germline V gene, CDR1 is MNHNY and CDR2 is SVGAGI (reference sequence).

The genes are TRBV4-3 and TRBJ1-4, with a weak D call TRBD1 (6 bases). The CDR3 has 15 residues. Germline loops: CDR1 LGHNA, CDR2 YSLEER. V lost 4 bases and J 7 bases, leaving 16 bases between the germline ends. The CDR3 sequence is CASSRRGALGEKLFF. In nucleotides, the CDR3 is TGCGCCAGCAGCCGCCGGGGGGCCCTGGGTGAAAAACTGTTTTTT.

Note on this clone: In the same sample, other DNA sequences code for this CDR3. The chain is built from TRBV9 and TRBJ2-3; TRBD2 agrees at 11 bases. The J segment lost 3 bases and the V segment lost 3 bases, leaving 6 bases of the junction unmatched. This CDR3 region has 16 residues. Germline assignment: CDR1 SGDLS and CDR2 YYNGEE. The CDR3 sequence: CASSAVAGGLTDTQYF. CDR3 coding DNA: TGTGCCAGCAGCGCGGTAGCGGGGGGGCTAACAGATACGCAGTATTTT. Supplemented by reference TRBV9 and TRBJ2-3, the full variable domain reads DSGVTQTPKHLITATGQRVTLRCSPRSGDLSVYWYQQSLDQGLQFLIQYYNGEERAKGNILERFSAQQFPDLHSELNLSSLELGDSALYFCASSAVAGGLTDTQYFGPGTRLTVL.

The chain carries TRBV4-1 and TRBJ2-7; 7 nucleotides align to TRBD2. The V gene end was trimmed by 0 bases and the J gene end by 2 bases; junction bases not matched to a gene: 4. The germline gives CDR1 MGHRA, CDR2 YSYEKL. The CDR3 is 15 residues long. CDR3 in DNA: TGCGCCAGCAGCCAAGATCGGGGGGATCCCTACGAGCAGTACTTC. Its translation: CASSQDRGDPYEQYF.

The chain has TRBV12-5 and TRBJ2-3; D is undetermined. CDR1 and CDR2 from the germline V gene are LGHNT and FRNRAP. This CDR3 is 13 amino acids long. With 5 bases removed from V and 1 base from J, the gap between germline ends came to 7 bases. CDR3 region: CASGNSGTDTQYF. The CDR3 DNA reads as TGTGCTAGTGGTAATTCAGGCACAGATACGCAGTATTTT.

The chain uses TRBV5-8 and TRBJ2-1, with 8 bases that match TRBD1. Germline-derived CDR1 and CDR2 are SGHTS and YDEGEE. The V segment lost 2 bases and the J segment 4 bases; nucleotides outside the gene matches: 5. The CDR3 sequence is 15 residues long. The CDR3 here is CASSFAGQGYNEQFF. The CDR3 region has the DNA TGTGCCAGCAGCTTTGCAGGACAGGGTTACAATGAGCAGTTCTTC.

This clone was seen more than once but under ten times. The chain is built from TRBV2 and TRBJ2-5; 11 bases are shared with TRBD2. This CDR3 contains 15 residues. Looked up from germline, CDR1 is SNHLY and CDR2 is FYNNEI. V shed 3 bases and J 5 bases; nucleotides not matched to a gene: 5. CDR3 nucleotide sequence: TGTGCCAGCAGTGAGGGACTAGCGGTCCGGGAGACCCAGTACTTC. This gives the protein CASSEGLAVRETQYF.

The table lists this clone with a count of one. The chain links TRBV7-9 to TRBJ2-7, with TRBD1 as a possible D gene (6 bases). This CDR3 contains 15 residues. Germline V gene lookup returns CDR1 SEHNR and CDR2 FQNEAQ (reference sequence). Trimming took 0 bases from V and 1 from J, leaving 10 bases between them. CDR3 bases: TGTGCCAGCAGCTTAGCGAGGACAGCGTCCTACGAGCAGTACTTC. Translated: CASSLARTASYEQYF.

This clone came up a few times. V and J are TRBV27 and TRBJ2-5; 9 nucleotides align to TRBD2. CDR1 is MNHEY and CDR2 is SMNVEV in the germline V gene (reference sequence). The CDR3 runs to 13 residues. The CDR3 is CVRTSESQETQYF. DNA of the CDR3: TGTGTCCGGACTAGCGAGAGCCAAGAGACCCAGTACTTC.

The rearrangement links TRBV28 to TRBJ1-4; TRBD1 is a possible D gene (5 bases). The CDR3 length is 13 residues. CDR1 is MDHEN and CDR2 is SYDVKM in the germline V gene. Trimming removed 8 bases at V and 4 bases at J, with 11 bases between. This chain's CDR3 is CASGTNYNEKLFF. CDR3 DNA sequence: TGTGCCAGCGGGACTAACTATAATGAAAAACTGTTTTTT.

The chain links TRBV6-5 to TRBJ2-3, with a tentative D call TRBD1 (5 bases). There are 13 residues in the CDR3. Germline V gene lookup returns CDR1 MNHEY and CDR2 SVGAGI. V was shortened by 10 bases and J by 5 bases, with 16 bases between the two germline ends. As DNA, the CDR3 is TGTGCCACCTCCGGGCAGGGTGAAGATACGCAGTATTTT. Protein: CATSGQGEDTQYF.

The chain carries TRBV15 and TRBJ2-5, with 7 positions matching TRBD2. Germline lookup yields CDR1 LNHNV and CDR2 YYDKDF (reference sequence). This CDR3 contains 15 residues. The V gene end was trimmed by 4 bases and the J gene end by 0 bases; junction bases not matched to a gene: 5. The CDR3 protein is CATSILAVYQETQYF. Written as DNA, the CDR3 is TGTGCCACCAGCATCCTAGCGGTGTACCAAGAGACCCAGTACTTC.

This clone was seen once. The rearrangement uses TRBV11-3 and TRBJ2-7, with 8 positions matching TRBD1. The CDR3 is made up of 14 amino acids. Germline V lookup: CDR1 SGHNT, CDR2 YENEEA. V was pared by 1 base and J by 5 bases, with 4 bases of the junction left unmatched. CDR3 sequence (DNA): TGTGCCAGCAGCTTAGGGACAGGGAGGAACGAGCAGTACTTC. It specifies CASSLGTGRNEQYF.

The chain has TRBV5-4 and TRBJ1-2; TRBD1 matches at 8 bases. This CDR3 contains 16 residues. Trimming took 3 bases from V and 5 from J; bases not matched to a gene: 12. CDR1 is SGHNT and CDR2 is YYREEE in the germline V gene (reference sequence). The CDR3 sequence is CASSSSGTGSAYGYTF. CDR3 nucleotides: TGTGCCAGCAGCTCCTCCGGGACAGGTTCGGCGTATGGCTACACCTTC.